The 31 T cell receptor beta chains listed next were all sequenced from one sample in a study of untreated major depressive disorder. Sequencing was performed with immunoSEQ multiplex PCR; in TCRdb, only in-frame clones are kept and a portion is missing. This sample has 20,000 to 25,000 clones, with about 93% found just once. Material: CD4+ T cells from PBMCs. These receptors originate from a man between 25 and 39 years old in good health.

This chain joins TRBV27 and TRBJ2-7; D perhaps matches TRBD2 (6 bases). The CDR3 is 14 residues long. V was cut by 3 bases and J by 5 bases, with 14 bases left in between. The germline gives CDR1 MNHEY, CDR2 SMNVEV (reference sequence). CDR3 sequence (DNA): TGTGCCAGCAGTTTCCCGACTAGTCCCCACGAGCAGTACTTC. It specifies CASSFPTSPHEQYF.

The rearrangement uses TRBV29-1 and TRBJ1-2; D is undetermined. Germline assignment: CDR1 SQVTM and CDR2 ANQGSEA. The length of the CDR3 is 12 residues. Trimming left V 3 bases short and J 6 bases short, with 11 bases between. The CDR3 loop is CSVEIRRDGYTF. In DNA, the CDR3 is TGCAGCGTTGAGATCAGGAGGGATGGCTACACCTTC.

This rearrangement joins TRBV7-2 to TRBJ2-7; D possibly matches TRBD1 or TRBD2 (5 bases each). The germline V and J ends were trimmed by 6 bases and 2 bases, with 17 bases remaining between them. The CDR3 totals 15 residues. Germline CDR1 reads SGHTA; CDR2 reads FQGNSA. The CDR3: CASSRRRDGAYEQYF. The CDR3 DNA follows: TGTGCCAGCAGTCGACGCCGGGACGGGGCCTACGAGCAGTACTTC.

This sequence joins TRBV4-2 and TRBJ2-1; 7 nucleotides agree with TRBD1. The J segment lost 4 bases and the V segment lost 3 bases, leaving 9 bases of the junction unmatched. The CDR3 extends over 16 amino acids. Germline V gives CDR1 LGHNA, CDR2 YNFKEQ. The CDR3 is CASSQEGGITYNEQFF. CDR3 coding DNA: TGTGCCAGCAGCCAGGAAGGGGGCATTACGTACAATGAGCAGTTCTTC.

The J gene is TRBJ1-2, the V gene TRBV15; D is ambiguous. The CDR3 spans 15 residues. Germline V gene sequence: CDR1 LNHNV, CDR2 YYDKDF (reference sequence). Trimming pared 0 bases from V and 7 bases from J, leaving 15 bases between. CDR3 sequence: CATSRDFPPGVGYTF. The CDR3 DNA is TGTGCCACCAGCAGAGATTTCCCGCCGGGCGTTGGCTACACCTTC.

V is TRBV5-6 and J is TRBJ1-2; D ambiguous. From germline, CDR1 is SGHDT and CDR2 YYEEEE. This CDR3 has 12 residues. Trimming took off 7 bases at V and 0 bases at J, with 7 bases between the two ends. The chain's CDR3 is CASGASNYGYTF. Here the CDR3 DNA reads TGTGCCAGCGGTGCCTCTAACTATGGCTACACCTTC.

This clone was recorded a few times. The V and J genes are TRBV7-2 and TRBJ2-5, with D unclear. CDR1 and CDR2 (germline): SGHTA, FQGNSA. V dropped 3 bases and J dropped 2 bases, with 16 bases sitting between them. This CDR3 comprises 16 residues. CDR3 sequence: CASSLGSRSGQETQYF. The DNA of the CDR3 is TGTGCCAGCAGCTTGGGCAGCCGATCCGGACAAGAGACCCAGTACTTC.

The chain carries TRBV6-6 and TRBJ1-3; 7 bases map to TRBD1. J was trimmed by 8 bases and V by 6 bases; bases with no gene match: 13. This CDR3 region has 15 residues. Germline lookup yields CDR1 MNHNY and CDR2 SVGAGI (reference sequence). CDR3 bases: TGTGCCAGCAGCCGAAGAAACAGGGGCGAAGACACCATATATTTT. Amino acids: CASSRRNRGEDTIYF.

The count of this clone is one. The chain has TRBV5-6 and TRBJ2-7; 10 bases match TRBD1. V shed 4 bases, J shed 1 base, and the junction held 8 bases outside the gene matches. Germline CDR1 and CDR2: SGHDT and YYEEEE. This CDR3 comprises 16 residues. The CDR3 here is CASSLPGQGPSYEQYF. The CDR3, as DNA: TGTGCCAGCAGCCTACCGGGACAGGGGCCTTCCTACGAGCAGTACTTC. Full variable domain (missing parts from reference TRBV5-6 and TRBJ2-7): DAGVTQSPTHLIKTRGQQVTLRCSPKSGHDTVSWYQQALGQGPQFIFQYYEEEERQRGNFPDRFSGHQFPNYSSELNVNALLLGDSALYLCASSLPGQGPSYEQYFGPGTRLTVT.

The chain joins TRBV12-5 to TRBJ2-3; D remains ambiguous. V was pared by 3 bases and J by 7 bases, with 8 bases between. The CDR3 consists of 12 residues. The germline CDR1 and CDR2 sequences are LGHNT and FRNRAP. In DNA, the CDR3 is TGTGCTAGTGGTTTAGACTTTCATACGCAGTATTTT. This sequence encodes CASGLDFHTQYF. The variable domain in full, with the rest retrieved from reference TRBV12-5 and TRBJ2-3, is DARVTQTPRHKVTEMGQEVTMRCQPILGHNTVFWYRQTMMQGLELLAYFRNRAPLDDSGMPKDRFSAEMPDATLATLKIQPSEPRDSAVYFCASGLDFHTQYFGPGTRLTVL.

The rearrangement links TRBV30 to TRBJ2-3; 10 positions agree with TRBD2. After removal of 2 bases from V and 3 bases from J, the junction contained 8 bases not matched to a gene. The length of the CDR3 is 16 residues. Germline CDR1 and CDR2: GTSNPN and SVGIG (reference sequence). In nucleotides, the CDR3 is TGTGCCTGGAGTCATACCCTAGCGGGAGAGACAGATACGCAGTATTTT. Protein sequence: CAWSHTLAGETDTQYF.

V gene TRBV20-1 combines with J gene TRBJ1-1, with D uncertain. Per the germline V gene, CDR1 is DFQATT and CDR2 is SNEGSKA (reference sequence). This CDR3 has 9 amino acids. V lost 6 bases, J lost 6 bases, and 5 bases lay in between. The CDR3: CSARAEAFF. The CDR3 nucleotides are TGCAGTGCCCGGGCTGAAGCTTTCTTT.

The J gene is TRBJ1-2, the V gene TRBV5-4; D is uncertain. The germline gives CDR1 SGHNT, CDR2 YYREEE (reference sequence). The CDR3 is 13 amino acids. V lost 4 bases to trimming and J lost 5 bases, with 12 bases between them. DNA of the CDR3: TGTGCCAGCAGCCCCGACACGGTTTATGGCTACACCTTC. The encoded protein is CASSPDTVYGYTF.

The chain links TRBV10-3 to TRBJ2-1, with no clear D. V was shortened by 0 bases and J by 7 bases, with 10 bases between the two germline ends. The CDR3 length is 14 residues. The germline V gene has CDR1 ENHRY and CDR2 SYGVKD. The CDR3, as DNA: TGTGCCATCAGTGAGTCAATTAAGGATAATGAGCAGTTCTTC. Encoded protein: CAISESIKDNEQFF.

The chain is built from TRBV6-1 and TRBJ2-3; 8 bases align to TRBD2. After removal of 7 bases from V and 3 bases from J, the junction contained 9 bases not matched to a gene. The germline gives CDR1 MNHNS, CDR2 SASEGT. The CDR3 has 15 residues. CDR3 protein: CASNQVAGGTDTQYF. The CDR3 bases are TGTGCCAGCAATCAAGTGGCGGGAGGTACAGATACGCAGTATTTT.

V and J are TRBV7-9 and TRBJ1-5; 7 nucleotides match TRBD1. Trimming cost V 4 bases and J 4 bases; bases outside gene matches: 4. Germline V gene sequence: CDR1 SEHNR, CDR2 FQNEAQ (reference sequence). The CDR3 has 14 amino acids. The CDR3 loop is CASSSDRINQPQHF. CDR3 bases: TGTGCCAGCAGCTCGGACAGGATTAATCAGCCCCAGCATTTT. Complete variable domain (other parts from reference TRBV7-9 and TRBJ1-5): DTGVSQNPRHKITKRGQNVTFRCDPISEHNRLYWYRQTLGQGPEFLTYFQNEAQLEKSRLLSDRFSAERPKGSFSTLEIQRTEQGDSAMYLCASSSDRINQPQHFGDGTRLSIL.

The chain employs TRBV29-1 and TRBJ1-1; TRBD1 agrees at 8 bases. Germline trimming cut 5 bases from V and 1 base from J; bases unmatched to any gene: 6. The CDR3 has 14 residues. Germline assignment: CDR1 SQVTM and CDR2 ANQGSEA. The CDR3 DNA reads as TGCAGCGTTTCAGGGGGCTCAAGGAACACTGAAGCTTTCTTT. Translation: CSVSGGSRNTEAFF.

The table lists this clone with a count of one. V is TRBV6-5 and J is TRBJ1-5; D might be TRBD1 (5 bases). Trimming cost V 6 bases and J 7 bases, with 19 bases left between them. This CDR3 is 15 amino acids long. CDR1 is MNHEY and CDR2 is SVGAGI in the germline V gene. The CDR3, as DNA: TGTGCCAGCAGGTTCCGGGACGGACCTCGCCAGCCCCAGCATTTT. Its protein product is CASRFRDGPRQPQHF.

This chain uses TRBV7-6 with TRBJ2-3; no clear D. The CDR3 extends over 12 amino acids. Germline CDR1 reads SGHVS; CDR2 reads FNYEAQ. V was pared by 5 bases and J by 0 bases, with 3 bases between. The CDR3 spells CASSLSTDTQYF. The DNA of the CDR3 is TGTGCCAGCAGCCTAAGCACAGATACGCAGTATTTT. The full variable domain, in which reference TRBV7-6 and TRBJ2-3 provide the parts outside the CDR3, is GAGVSQSPRYKVTKRGQDVALRCDPISGHVSLYWYRQALGQGPEFLTYFNYEAQQDKSGLPNDRFSAERPEGSISTLTIQRTEQRDSAMYRCASSLSTDTQYFGPGTRLTVL.

The table lists this clone with a count of one. Written as DNA, the CDR3 is TGCGCCAGCAGCCAAGGAGGCCGAGACTTTGGAAACACCATATATTTT. It translates to CASSQGGRDFGNTIYF. The gene calls are TRBV4-1 and TRBJ1-3; D gene uncertain. CDR1 and CDR2 (germline): MGHRA, YSYEKL. V dropped 1 base and J dropped 3 bases, with 13 bases sitting between them. This CDR3 spans 16 amino acids.

Here the CDR3 reads CASSTGTYSGNTIYF. CDR3 DNA: TGTGCCAGCAGCACCGGGACCTACTCTGGAAACACCATATATTTT. The chain carries TRBV6-5 and TRBJ1-3, with TRBD1 as a possible D gene (5 bases). The length of the CDR3 is 15 residues. V lost 6 bases, J lost 0 bases, and 12 bases lay in between. CDR1 and CDR2 from the germline V gene are MNHEY and SVGAGI.

The rearrangement uses TRBV9 and TRBJ2-7; D is unresolved. The CDR3 loop spans 13 amino acids. Trimming left V 4 bases short and J 4 bases short, with 12 bases between. Germline CDR1 reads SGDLS; CDR2 reads YYNGEE. CDR3 bases: TGTGCCAGCAGCCGTAACGGTTTTTACGAGCAGTACTTC. The encoded protein is CASSRNGFYEQYF.

CDR3 sequence: CASSLVGGTPQETQYF. DNA for the CDR3: TGTGCCAGCAGCTTAGTTGGGGGGACCCCCCAAGAGACCCAGTACTTC. This rearrangement joins TRBV11-2 to TRBJ2-5, with a possible D match to TRBD2 (6 bases). V lost 1 base and J lost 1, with 13 bases in between. The CDR3 is made up of 16 amino acids. CDR1 is SGHAT and CDR2 is FQNNGV in the germline V gene. The full variable domain, rest sourced from reference TRBV11-2 and TRBJ2-5, is EAGVAQSPRYKIIEKRQSVAFWCNPISGHATLYWYQQILGQGPKLLIQFQNNGVVDDSQLPKDRFSAERLKGVDSTLKIQPAKLEDSAVYLCASSLVGGTPQETQYFGPGTRLLVL.

The chain uses TRBV25-1 and TRBJ2-3, with D uncertain. CDR1 MGHDK and CDR2 SYGVNS come from the germline V gene. Trimming left V 5 bases short and J 3 bases short, with 6 bases between. The CDR3 covers 12 residues. The CDR3 loop reads CASSPGTDTQYF. Here the CDR3 DNA reads TGTGCCAGCAGTCCGGGTACAGATACGCAGTATTTT.

V gene TRBV2 combines with J gene TRBJ1-1; D is perhaps TRBD1 (6 bases). CDR3 length equals 12 residues. Germline loops: CDR1 SNHLY, CDR2 FYNNEI. Trimming took 10 bases from V and 3 from J, leaving 12 bases between them. The CDR3 DNA reads as TGTGCCAAAACTCAGGGGTACACTGAAGCTTTCTTT. Translating gives CAKTQGYTEAFF.

This chain uses TRBV6-5 with TRBJ1-1; the D is unclear. CDR3 length equals 14 residues. The V gene's germline CDR1 is MNHEY and CDR2 SVGAGI. The germline V and J ends were trimmed by 0 bases and 0 bases, with 5 bases remaining between them. The CDR3: CASSYSQMNTEAFF. CDR3 DNA sequence: TGTGCCAGCAGTTACTCCCAGATGAACACTGAAGCTTTCTTT.

This rearrangement joins TRBV10-3 to TRBJ2-7; D not resolved. The V and J ends lost 3 bases and 6 bases respectively, with 6 bases between them. CDR3 length equals 11 residues. Germline V gene lookup returns CDR1 ENHRY and CDR2 SYGVKD. The CDR3 loop reads CAISEWGEQYF. CDR3 DNA sequence: TGTGCCATCAGTGAATGGGGCGAGCAGTACTTC.

This sequence joins TRBV4-2 and TRBJ2-7, with TRBD1 matching 7 bases. CDR1 is LGHNA, CDR2 YNFKEQ, per germline. J gave up 1 base and V 0 bases, and 6 bases lay outside the gene matches. The CDR3 is 16 residues long. The CDR3 is CASSQDAKGASYEQYF. CDR3 bases: TGTGCCAGCAGCCAAGATGCGAAGGGGGCTTCCTACGAGCAGTACTTC.

CDR3 DNA sequence: TGCGCCAGCAGCCGATTGACAGGGGGAGAAGGCTACACCTTC. This codes for CASSRLTGGEGYTF. The gene calls are TRBV4-3 and TRBJ1-2; 9 bases line up with TRBD1. The V and J ends lost 4 bases and 8 bases, in that order; junction bases with no gene match: 8. Germline loops: CDR1 LGHNA, CDR2 YSLEER. The CDR3 consists of 14 residues.

DNA of the CDR3: TGTGCCAGCAGCCTCACTAGCGGCACAGATACGCAGTATTTT. Protein sequence: CASSLTSGTDTQYF. V usage is TRBV7-2 and J usage is TRBJ2-3, with 7 bases lining up with TRBD2. Looked up from germline, CDR1 is SGHTA and CDR2 is FQGNSA. The ends lost 5 bases at V and 1 base at J; junction bases unmatched: 3. The CDR3 consists of 14 residues.

This clone came up a few times. This sample also contains other DNA sequences that code for the same CDR3. This chain uses TRBV9 with TRBJ2-2; the D gene is possibly TRBD1 (7 bases). The CDR3 is 13 amino acids. The germline V gene encodes CDR1 SGDLS and CDR2 YYNGEE. Trimming removed 2 bases at V and 7 bases at J, with 9 bases between. This chain's CDR3 is CASSVRDSGELFF. In DNA, the CDR3 is TGTGCCAGCAGCGTGCGGGACAGCGGGGAGCTGTTTTTT.